This T cell receptor beta chain originates from a study of regulatory T cells in long-lasting Graves disease. The CDR3 covers 14 residues. V lost 7 bases, J lost 2 bases, and 12 bases lay in between. Both iRepertoire HTBI primers and Arm-PCR of CDR3 regions were used to build the TCR beta libraries. TCRdb re-analysed the multiplex PCR reads in MiXCR, keeping a single row per CDR3 protein. The sample yields around 250,000 distinct CDR3 sequences, around a sixth seen once. As to time point: newly diagnosed GD, antithyroid drugs for less than 3 months. The TCR library was prepared using RNA isolated from PBMCs. A further study also used this sample, focusing on T cells in Graves' hyperthyroidism and ophthalmopathy.

This specimen was peripheral blood mononuclear cells (PBMCs), taken at new diagnosis, from a patient treated with antithyroid drugs. The chain carries TRBV12-3 or TRBV12-4 and TRBJ1-5; possibly TRBD1 for D (6 bases). This clonotype originated in a woman aged 25 to 45 with Graves disease. The DNA for the CDR3 is TGTGCCAGCACTAAGGACAGTCGCAATCAGCCCCAGCATTTT. Encoded protein: CASTKDSRNQPQHF.